This is a list of T cell receptor beta chains from one sample in a study of chemoradiotherapy in HPV16-positive cancers. The table came from immunoSEQ multiplex PCR; TCRdb's copy has only in-frame clones and leaves some out. The sample contains approximately 1,000 clones, 80% to 95% of which appear only once. The starting material was tumor tissue, obtained from a patient who underwent chemoradiotherapy. The receptor set was obtained from a human donor with HPV-associated anogenital cancer. Each CDR3 is given with its conserved first and last residue. A D gene is named only where the DNA matches it firmly. Some rows have no size entry. The others give once, few or many, or a class for an expanded clone.

TRBD1,NA,TRBV7-9,TRBJ2-5,CASSIGTGYQETQYF,TGTGCCAGCAGCATTGGGACAGGGTACCAAGAGACCCAGTACTTC
NA,NA,TRBV30,TRBJ1-2,CAWSVGADYGYTF,TGTGCCTGGAGTGTAGGGGCAGACTATGGCTACACCTTC
TRBD2,NA,TRBV5-1,TRBJ2-5,CASSRGSTSGGGETQYF,TGCGCCAGCAGCCGTGGATCCACTAGCGGGGGAGGTGAGACCCAGTACTTC
NA,NA,TRBV18,TRBJ1-2,CASSPSGGRIYGYTF,TGTGCCAGCTCACCCTCCGGGGGGCGAATCTATGGCTACACCTTC
NA,NA,TRBV14,TRBJ1-1,CASSQLRPQAEAFF,TGTGCCAGCAGCCAACTTAGACCGCAGGCTGAAGCTTTCTTT
NA,NA,TRBV30,TRBJ1-4,CAHTGGSEKLFF,TGTGCCCATACGGGGGGCTCCGAAAAACTGTTTTTT
NA,NA,TRBV18,TRBJ1-6,CASSELEGVINSPLHF,TGTGCCAGCTCAGAGCTGGAGGGGGTCATTAATTCACCCCTCCACTTT
NA,NA,TRBV6-5,TRBJ1-6,CASSSSSGFGGSPLHF,TGTGCCAGCAGTTCATCGTCGGGATTTGGGGGTTCACCCCTCCACTTT
NA,NA,TRBV4-1,TRBJ1-2,CASSPSGGGRGYGYTF,TGCGCCAGCAGCCCCTCGGGGGGGGGAAGGGGCTATGGCTACACCTTC
TRBD1,NA,TRBV30,TRBJ1-2,CAWRDRVHGYTF,TGTGCCTGGAGGGACAGGGTCCATGGCTACACCTTC
NA,once,TRBV10-3,TRBJ1-2,CAISEGAPGGYTF,TGTGCCATCAGTGAGGGGGCGCCTGGGGGCTACACCTTC
NA,NA,TRBV6-1,TRBJ1-2,CASSVFFGNRDIGYTF,TGTGCCAGCAGTGTATTCTTCGGTAACAGGGATATTGGCTACACCTTC
NA,NA,TRBV6-1,TRBJ1-5,CASSETNSNQPQHF,TGTGCCAGCAGTGAAACAAACAGCAATCAGCCCCAGCATTTT
NA,NA,TRBV7-9,TRBJ1-1,CASSQGLVAEAFF,TGTGCCAGCAGCCAGGGCCTAGTCGCTGAAGCTTTCTTT
NA,NA,TRBV7-6,TRBJ2-3,CASSPGPRDTQYF,TGTGCCAGCAGCCCCGGGCCTCGGGATACGCAGTATTTT
TRBD1,NA,TRBV19,TRBJ1-1,CASSMDRVNTEAFF,TGTGCCAGTAGTATGGACAGGGTGAACACTGAAGCTTTCTTT
TRBD2,NA,TRBV7-3,TRBJ2-3,CASSSTSGTTDTQYF,TGTGCCAGCAGCTCAACTAGCGGGACCACAGATACGCAGTATTTT
TRBD1,NA,TRBV7-9,TRBJ2-1,CASSLGQGYNEQFF,TGTGCCAGCAGCTTGGGACAGGGCTACAATGAGCAGTTCTTC